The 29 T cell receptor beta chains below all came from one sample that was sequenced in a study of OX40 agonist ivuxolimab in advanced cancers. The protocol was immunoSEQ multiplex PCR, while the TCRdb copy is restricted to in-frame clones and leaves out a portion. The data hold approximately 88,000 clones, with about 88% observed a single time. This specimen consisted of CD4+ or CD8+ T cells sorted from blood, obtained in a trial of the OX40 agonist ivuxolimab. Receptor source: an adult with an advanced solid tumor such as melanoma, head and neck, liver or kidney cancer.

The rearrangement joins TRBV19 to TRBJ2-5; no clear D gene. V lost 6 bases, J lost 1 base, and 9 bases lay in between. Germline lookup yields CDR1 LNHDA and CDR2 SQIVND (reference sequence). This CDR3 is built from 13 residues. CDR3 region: CASRPQSQETQYF. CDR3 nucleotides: TGTGCCAGTAGGCCACAGTCCCAAGAGACCCAGTACTTC.

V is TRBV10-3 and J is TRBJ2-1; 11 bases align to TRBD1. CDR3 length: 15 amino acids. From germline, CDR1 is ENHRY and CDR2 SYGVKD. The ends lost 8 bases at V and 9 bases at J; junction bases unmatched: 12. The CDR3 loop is CAIWPTGTGGSEQFF. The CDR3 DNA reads TGTGCCATCTGGCCGACCGGGACAGGGGGGAGTGAGCAGTTCTTC.

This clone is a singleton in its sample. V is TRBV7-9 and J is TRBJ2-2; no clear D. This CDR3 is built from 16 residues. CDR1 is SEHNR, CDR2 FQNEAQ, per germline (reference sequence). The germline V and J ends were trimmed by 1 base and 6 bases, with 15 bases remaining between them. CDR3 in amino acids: CASSLGVQTVPGELFF. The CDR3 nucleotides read TGTGCCAGCAGCTTAGGAGTTCAAACGGTCCCCGGGGAGCTGTTTTTT.

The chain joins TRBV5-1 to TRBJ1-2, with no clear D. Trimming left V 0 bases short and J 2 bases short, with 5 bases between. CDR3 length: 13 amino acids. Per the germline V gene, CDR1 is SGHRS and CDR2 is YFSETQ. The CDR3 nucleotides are TGCGCCAGCAGCTTGGCGGTGAACTATGGCTACACCTTC. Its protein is CASSLAVNYGYTF.

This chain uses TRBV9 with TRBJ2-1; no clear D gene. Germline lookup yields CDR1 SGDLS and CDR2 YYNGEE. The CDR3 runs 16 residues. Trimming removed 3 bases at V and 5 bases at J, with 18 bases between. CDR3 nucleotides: TGTGCCAGCAGCGCCCCACCGGGCCTCGGCCACAATGAGCAGTTCTTC. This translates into CASSAPPGLGHNEQFF. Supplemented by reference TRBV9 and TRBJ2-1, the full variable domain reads DSGVTQTPKHLITATGQRVTLRCSPRSGDLSVYWYQQSLDQGLQFLIQYYNGEERAKGNILERFSAQQFPDLHSELNLSSLELGDSALYFCASSAPPGLGHNEQFFGPGTRLTVL.

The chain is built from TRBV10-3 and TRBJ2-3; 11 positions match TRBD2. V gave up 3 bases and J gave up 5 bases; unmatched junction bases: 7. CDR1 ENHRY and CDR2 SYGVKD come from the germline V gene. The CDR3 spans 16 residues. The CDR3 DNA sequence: TGTGCCATCAGTGACCCTAGCGGGGGGCAGGGAGATACGCAGTATTTT. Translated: CAISDPSGGQGDTQYF.

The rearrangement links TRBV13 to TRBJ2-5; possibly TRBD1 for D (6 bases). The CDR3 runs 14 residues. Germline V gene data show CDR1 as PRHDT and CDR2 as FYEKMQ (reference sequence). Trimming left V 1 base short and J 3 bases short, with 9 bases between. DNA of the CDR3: TGTGCCAGCAGCTTAGCCAGGGGAAAAGAGACCCAGTACTTC. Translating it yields CASSLARGKETQYF.

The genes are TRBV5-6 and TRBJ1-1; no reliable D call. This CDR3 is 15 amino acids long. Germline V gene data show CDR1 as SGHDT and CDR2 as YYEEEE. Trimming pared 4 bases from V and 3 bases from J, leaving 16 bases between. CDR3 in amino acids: CASSPRGFRDTEAFF. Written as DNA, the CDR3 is TGTGCCAGCAGCCCTCGGGGTTTTAGGGACACTGAAGCTTTCTTT.

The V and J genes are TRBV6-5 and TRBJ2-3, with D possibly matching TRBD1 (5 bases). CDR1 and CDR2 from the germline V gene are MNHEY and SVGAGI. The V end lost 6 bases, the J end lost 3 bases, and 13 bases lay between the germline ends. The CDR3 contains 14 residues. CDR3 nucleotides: TGTGCCAGCAGGTTAGGGGTGTGGACAGATACGCAGTATTTT. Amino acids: CASRLGVWTDTQYF.

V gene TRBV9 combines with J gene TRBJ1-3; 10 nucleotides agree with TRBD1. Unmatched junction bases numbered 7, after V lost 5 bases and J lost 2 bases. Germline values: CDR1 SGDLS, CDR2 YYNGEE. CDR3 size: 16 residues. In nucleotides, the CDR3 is TGTGCCAGCAGTCTCACCGGGACAGGGGCTGGAAACACCATATATTTT. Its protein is CASSLTGTGAGNTIYF.

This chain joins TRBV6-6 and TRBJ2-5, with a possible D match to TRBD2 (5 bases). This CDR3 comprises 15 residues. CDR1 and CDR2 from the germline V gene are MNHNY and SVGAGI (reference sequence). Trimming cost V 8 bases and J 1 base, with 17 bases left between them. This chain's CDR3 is CASRDSGMGQETQYF. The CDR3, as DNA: TGTGCCAGCCGAGACTCCGGGATGGGCCAAGAGACCCAGTACTTC.

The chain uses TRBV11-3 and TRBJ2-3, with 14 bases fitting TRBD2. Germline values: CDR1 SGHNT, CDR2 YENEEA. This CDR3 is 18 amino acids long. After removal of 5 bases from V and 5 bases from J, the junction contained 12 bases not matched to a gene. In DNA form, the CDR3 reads TGTGCCAGCAGCCCCCCTCGGACTAGCGGGGGGTGGGTAGATACGCAGTATTTT. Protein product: CASSPPRTSGGWVDTQYF.

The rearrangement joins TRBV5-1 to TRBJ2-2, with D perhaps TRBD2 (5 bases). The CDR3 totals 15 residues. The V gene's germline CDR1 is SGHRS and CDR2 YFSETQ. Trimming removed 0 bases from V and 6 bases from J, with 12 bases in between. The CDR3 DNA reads TGCGCCAGCAGCTTGGAGGAAGGAGGCCCCGGGGAGCTGTTTTTT. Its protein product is CASSLEEGGPGELFF. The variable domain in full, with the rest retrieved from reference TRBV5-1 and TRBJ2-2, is KAGVTQTPRYLIKTRGQQVTLSCSPISGHRSVSWYQQTPGQGLQFLFEYFSETQRNKGNFPGRFSGRQFSNSRSEMNVSTLELGDSALYLCASSLEEGGPGELFFGEGSRLTVL.

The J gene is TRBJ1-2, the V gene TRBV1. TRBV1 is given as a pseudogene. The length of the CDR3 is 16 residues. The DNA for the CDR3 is TGCACCAGCAGTGAGATAATTGTGCGAAAGACCTATGGCTACACCTTC. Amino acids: CTSSEIIVRKTYGYTF.

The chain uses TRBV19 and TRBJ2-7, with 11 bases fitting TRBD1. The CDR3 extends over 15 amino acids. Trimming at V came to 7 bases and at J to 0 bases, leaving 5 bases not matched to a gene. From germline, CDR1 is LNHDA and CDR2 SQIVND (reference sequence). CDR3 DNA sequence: TGTGCCAGTATGTCCGGGACAGGGGGCTCCTACGAGCAGTACTTC. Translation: CASMSGTGGSYEQYF.

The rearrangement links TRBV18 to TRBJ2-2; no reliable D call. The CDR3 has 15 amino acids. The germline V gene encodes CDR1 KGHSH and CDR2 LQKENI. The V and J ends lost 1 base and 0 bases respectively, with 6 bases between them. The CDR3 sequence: CASSPLRANTGELFF. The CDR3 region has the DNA TGTGCCAGCTCACCACTAAGGGCGAACACCGGGGAGCTGTTTTTT.

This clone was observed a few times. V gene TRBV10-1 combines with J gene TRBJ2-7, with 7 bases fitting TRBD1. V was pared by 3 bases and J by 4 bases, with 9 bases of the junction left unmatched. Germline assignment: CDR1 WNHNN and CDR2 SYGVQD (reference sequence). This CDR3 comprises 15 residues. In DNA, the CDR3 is TGCGCCAGCAGTGAAGCCGGGACAGATAATTACGAGCAGTACTTC. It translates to CASSEAGTDNYEQYF.

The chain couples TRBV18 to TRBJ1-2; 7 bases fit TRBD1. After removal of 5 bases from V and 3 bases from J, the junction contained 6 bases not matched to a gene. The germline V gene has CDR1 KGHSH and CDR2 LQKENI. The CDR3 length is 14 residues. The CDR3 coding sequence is TGTGCCAGCTCAGGAGGACAGGAGCACTATGGCTACACCTTC. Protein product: CASSGGQEHYGYTF.

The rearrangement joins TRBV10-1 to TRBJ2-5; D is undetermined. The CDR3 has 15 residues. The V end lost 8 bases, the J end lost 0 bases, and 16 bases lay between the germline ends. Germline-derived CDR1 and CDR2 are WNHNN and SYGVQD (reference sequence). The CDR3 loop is CASSPPAENQETQYF. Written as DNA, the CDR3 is TGCGCCAGCTCCCCCCCGGCCGAAAACCAAGAGACCCAGTACTTC.

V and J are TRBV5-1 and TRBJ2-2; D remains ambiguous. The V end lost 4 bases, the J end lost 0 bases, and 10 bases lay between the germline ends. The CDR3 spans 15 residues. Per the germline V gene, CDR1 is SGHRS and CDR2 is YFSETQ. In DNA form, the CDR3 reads TGCGCCAGCAGCCAGGACGGCCCGAACACCGGGGAGCTGTTTTTT. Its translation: CASSQDGPNTGELFF.

CDR3 in DNA: TGTGCCAGCAGTGATCGGGCAGTCGGAAACACCATATATTTT. Protein product: CASSDRAVGNTIYF. V gene TRBV6-1 combines with J gene TRBJ1-3; D remains unclear. This CDR3 has 14 amino acids. The ends were cut back, 3 bases at V and 4 bases at J, with 10 bases in the middle. In germline, CDR1 is MNHNS, CDR2 SASEGT.

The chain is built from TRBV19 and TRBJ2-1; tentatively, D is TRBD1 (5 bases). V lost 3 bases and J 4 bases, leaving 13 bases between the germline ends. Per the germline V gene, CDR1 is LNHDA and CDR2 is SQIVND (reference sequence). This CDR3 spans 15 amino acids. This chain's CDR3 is CASSISLRVYNEQFF. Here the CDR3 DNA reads TGTGCCAGTAGTATTTCCCTCAGGGTTTACAATGAGCAGTTCTTC.

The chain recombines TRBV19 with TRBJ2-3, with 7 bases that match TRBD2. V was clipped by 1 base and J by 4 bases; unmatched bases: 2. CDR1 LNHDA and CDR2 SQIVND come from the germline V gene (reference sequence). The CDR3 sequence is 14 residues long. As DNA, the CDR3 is TGTGCCAGTAGTATAGGTAGCGGGCCAGATACGCAGTATTTT. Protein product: CASSIGSGPDTQYF.

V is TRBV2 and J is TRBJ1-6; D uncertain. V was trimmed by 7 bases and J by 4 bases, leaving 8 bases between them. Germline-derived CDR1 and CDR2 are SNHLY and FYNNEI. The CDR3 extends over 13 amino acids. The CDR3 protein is CASKGGYNSPLHF. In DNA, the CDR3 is TGTGCCAGCAAGGGTGGTTATAATTCACCCCTCCACTTT.

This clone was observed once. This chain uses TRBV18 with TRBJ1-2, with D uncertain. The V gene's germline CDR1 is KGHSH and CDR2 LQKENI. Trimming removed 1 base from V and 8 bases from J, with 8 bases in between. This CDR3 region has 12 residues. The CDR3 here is CASSPQTVGYTF. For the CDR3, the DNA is TGTGCCAGCTCACCACAAACAGTGGGCTACACCTTC.

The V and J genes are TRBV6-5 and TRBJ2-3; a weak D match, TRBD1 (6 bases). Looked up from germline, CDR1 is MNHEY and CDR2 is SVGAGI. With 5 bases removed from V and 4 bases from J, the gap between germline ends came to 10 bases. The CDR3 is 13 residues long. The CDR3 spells CASSRTVSDTQYF. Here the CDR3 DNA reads TGTGCCAGCAGTAGGACAGTTTCAGATACGCAGTATTTT.

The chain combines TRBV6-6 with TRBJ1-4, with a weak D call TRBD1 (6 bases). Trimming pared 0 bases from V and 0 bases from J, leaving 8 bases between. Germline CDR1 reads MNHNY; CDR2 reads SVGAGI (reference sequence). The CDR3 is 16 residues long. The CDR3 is CASSYSGTSTNEKLFF. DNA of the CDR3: TGTGCCAGCAGTTACTCAGGGACATCAACTAATGAAAAACTGTTTTTT.

The CDR3: CAIKSGAGTGELFF. DNA for the CDR3: TGTGCCATCAAGAGCGGGGCTGGCACCGGGGAGCTGTTTTTT. The rearrangement uses TRBV10-3 and TRBJ2-2, with 7 positions matching TRBD2. V dropped 7 bases and J dropped 4; count of bases not matched to a gene: 6. From germline, CDR1 is ENHRY and CDR2 SYGVKD. This CDR3 spans 14 amino acids.

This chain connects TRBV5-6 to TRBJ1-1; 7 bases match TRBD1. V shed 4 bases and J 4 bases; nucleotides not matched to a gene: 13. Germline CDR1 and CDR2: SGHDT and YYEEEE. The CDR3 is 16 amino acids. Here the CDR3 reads CASSIRQGIKSTEAFF. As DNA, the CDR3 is TGTGCCAGCAGCATACGACAGGGTATCAAGTCCACTGAAGCTTTCTTT.